These T cell receptor beta chains were read from a single sample in a study of cytomegalovirus exposure and HLA in healthy donors. The data were produced by immunoSEQ multiplex PCR, yet TCRdb's version contains in-frame clones alone and is incomplete. Of fewer than 70,000 clones in the sample, about 95% were seen once. Input material: PBMCs. The receptors come from a young woman in good health and CMV-seropositive. CDR3s include the opening cysteine and the closing phenylalanine or tryptophan. Fields, in order: J gene, V gene, D gene, clone size, CDR3 protein, CDR3 DNA. A D gene is named only where the DNA matches it firmly. Some rows mark clone size as missing; the rest say once, few, many or name a class of expanded clone.

J gene: TRBJ1-1
V gene: TRBV19
D gene: -
clone size: -
CDR3 protein: CASSIDRRERNTEAFF
CDR3 DNA: TGTGCCAGTAGTATAGACCGAAGGGAGAGGAACACTGAAGCTTTCTTT

J gene: TRBJ2-7
V gene: TRBV2
D gene: TRBD1
clone size: -
CDR3 protein: CASSDREVRLGEQYF
CDR3 DNA: TGTGCCAGCTCGGACAGGGAGGTACGGTTGGGCGAGCAGTACTTC

J gene: TRBJ2-7
V gene: TRBV19
D gene: TRBD1
clone size: -
CDR3 protein: CASSDRGPLEQYF
CDR3 DNA: TGTGCCAGTTCGGACAGGGGACCCCTCGAGCAGTACTTC

J gene: TRBJ2-7
V gene: TRBV10-3
D gene: TRBD1
clone size: -
CDR3 protein: CAIRGTGGASYEQYF
CDR3 DNA: TGTGCCATCAGAGGGACAGGGGGCGCCTCCTACGAGCAGTACTTC

J gene: TRBJ1-2
V gene: TRBV2
D gene: TRBD1
clone size: -
CDR3 protein: CASRGDSYGYTF
CDR3 DNA: TGTGCCAGCAGGGGGGACAGCTATGGCTACACCTTC

J gene: TRBJ2-2
V gene: TRBV6-6
D gene: -
clone size: -
CDR3 protein: CASSSRATGELFF
CDR3 DNA: TGTGCCAGCAGTTCCAGGGCTACCGGGGAGCTGTTTTTT

J gene: TRBJ2-1
V gene: TRBV18
D gene: TRBD1
clone size: -
CDR3 protein: CASSRVQGANEQFF
CDR3 DNA: TGTGCCAGCTCACGAGTGCAGGGGGCGAATGAGCAGTTCTTC

J gene: TRBJ2-2
V gene: TRBV5-1
D gene: -
clone size: -
CDR3 protein: CASSPSDRGELFF
CDR3 DNA: TGCGCCAGCAGCCCCAGCGACAGGGGGGAGCTGTTTTTT

J gene: TRBJ1-2
V gene: TRBV28
D gene: -
clone size: once
CDR3 protein: CASSSGREESYTF
CDR3 DNA: TGTGCCAGCAGTTCCGGCAGGGAGGAGAGCTACACCTTC

J gene: TRBJ1-1
V gene: TRBV28
D gene: TRBD1
clone size: -
CDR3 protein: CASSSLDRENGNTEAFF
CDR3 DNA: TGTGCCAGCAGTTCCCTGGACAGGGAAAATGGGAACACTGAAGCTTTCTTT

J gene: TRBJ2-5
V gene: TRBV6-5
D gene: TRBD2
clone size: few
CDR3 protein: CASSTLKRDGETQYF
CDR3 DNA: TGTGCCAGCAGCACCCTCAAGCGGGACGGGGAGACCCAGTACTTC

J gene: TRBJ2-5
V gene: TRBV27
D gene: -
clone size: -
CDR3 protein: CASSLSEGWETQYF
CDR3 DNA: TGTGCCAGCAGTTTATCTGAGGGCTGGGAGACCCAGTACTTC

J gene: TRBJ1-2
V gene: TRBV7-8
D gene: -
clone size: -
CDR3 protein: CASSLGAYGYTF
CDR3 DNA: TGTGCCAGCAGCTTAGGCGCATATGGCTACACCTTC

J gene: TRBJ1-5
V gene: TRBV5-6
D gene: -
clone size: -
CDR3 protein: CASSPGPLDQPQHF
CDR3 DNA: TGTGCCAGCAGCCCCGGTCCTCTGGATCAGCCCCAGCATTTT

J gene: TRBJ2-1
V gene: TRBV7-8
D gene: TRBD2
clone size: -
CDR3 protein: CASSFSGGVYNEQFF
CDR3 DNA: TGTGCCAGCAGCTTTAGCGGGGGGGTTTACAATGAGCAGTTCTTC

J gene: TRBJ2-7
V gene: TRBV2
D gene: TRBD2
clone size: -
CDR3 protein: CASRTGGARYEQYF
CDR3 DNA: TGTGCCAGCAGAACCGGGGGGGCCAGGTACGAGCAGTACTTC

J gene: TRBJ1-2
V gene: TRBV7-2
D gene: TRBD1
clone size: -
CDR3 protein: CASSPPGTGIPYGYTF
CDR3 DNA: TGTGCCAGCAGCCCCCCCGGGACAGGGATACCTTATGGCTACACCTTC

J gene: TRBJ1-2
V gene: TRBV7-8
D gene: -
clone size: -
CDR3 protein: CASSSLNGYTF
CDR3 DNA: TGTGCCAGCAGCTCGCTAAATGGCTACACCTTC

J gene: TRBJ2-2
V gene: TRBV9
D gene: TRBD2
clone size: -
CDR3 protein: CASRATSAGELFF
CDR3 DNA: TGTGCCAGCAGAGCAACTAGCGCCGGGGAGCTGTTTTTT

J gene: TRBJ2-2
V gene: TRBV7-7
D gene: TRBD2
clone size: -
CDR3 protein: CASSLTGTSVTGELFF
CDR3 DNA: TGTGCTAGCAGCCTAACCGGGACTAGCGTGACCGGGGAGCTGTTTTTT

J gene: TRBJ2-7
V gene: TRBV7-6
D gene: TRBD1
clone size: -
CDR3 protein: CASSAAGGSSYEQYF
CDR3 DNA: TGTGCCAGCAGCGCAGCAGGGGGTTCCTCCTACGAGCAGTACTTC

J gene: TRBJ1-3
V gene: TRBV7-9
D gene: -
clone size: -
CDR3 protein: CASSLRGAGNTIYF
CDR3 DNA: TGTGCCAGCAGCTTACGGGGAGCTGGAAACACCATATATTTT

J gene: TRBJ2-7
V gene: TRBV6-1
D gene: TRBD1
clone size: -
CDR3 protein: CASRPGQTLYEQYF
CDR3 DNA: TGTGCCAGCCGACCGGGACAGACTCTTTACGAGCAGTACTTC

J gene: TRBJ1-2
V gene: TRBV6-1
D gene: TRBD1
clone size: once
CDR3 protein: CASSPGQASGYGYTF
CDR3 DNA: TGTGCCAGCAGTCCTGGACAGGCCTCCGGCTATGGCTACACCTTC

J gene: TRBJ2-2
V gene: TRBV11-2
D gene: TRBD1
clone size: once
CDR3 protein: CASSSWDRGAGELFF
CDR3 DNA: TGTGCCAGCAGTTCTTGGGACAGGGGGGCCGGGGAGCTGTTTTTT

J gene: TRBJ2-1
V gene: TRBV27
D gene: TRBD2
clone size: -
CDR3 protein: CASTITSGGHNEQFF
CDR3 DNA: TGTGCCAGCACCATAACTAGCGGGGGCCACAATGAGCAGTTCTTC

J gene: TRBJ2-7
V gene: TRBV9
D gene: -
clone size: -
CDR3 protein: CASSLLSLEDEEQYF
CDR3 DNA: TGTGCCAGCAGTTTGCTATCCCTTGAAGATGAGGAGCAGTACTTC

J gene: TRBJ2-1
V gene: TRBV30
D gene: -
clone size: -
CDR3 protein: CAWSRGADEQFF
CDR3 DNA: TGTGCCTGGAGTCGGGGTGCCGATGAGCAGTTCTTC

J gene: TRBJ2-3
V gene: TRBV4-3
D gene: -
clone size: -
CDR3 protein: CASSQNPPGSTDTQYF
CDR3 DNA: TGCGCCAGCAGCCAAAATCCCCCGGGTAGCACAGATACGCAGTATTTT

J gene: TRBJ2-7
V gene: TRBV27
D gene: TRBD1
clone size: -
CDR3 protein: CASSPGQPYEQYF
CDR3 DNA: TGTGCCAGCAGTCCGGGACAGCCCTACGAGCAGTACTTC

J gene: TRBJ1-1
V gene: TRBV7-3
D gene: -
clone size: -
CDR3 protein: CASSLTAWTEAFF
CDR3 DNA: TGTGCCAGCAGCTTAACTGCCTGGACAGAAGCTTTCTTT

J gene: TRBJ2-7
V gene: TRBV18
D gene: -
clone size: once
CDR3 protein: CASSPGREYEQYF
CDR3 DNA: TGTGCCAGCTCACCGGGCCGGGAATACGAGCAGTACTTC

J gene: TRBJ2-1
V gene: TRBV6-5
D gene: TRBD1
clone size: -
CDR3 protein: CASSLHRGTYNEQFF
CDR3 DNA: TGTGCCAGCAGTCTCCACAGGGGAACCTACAATGAGCAGTTCTTC